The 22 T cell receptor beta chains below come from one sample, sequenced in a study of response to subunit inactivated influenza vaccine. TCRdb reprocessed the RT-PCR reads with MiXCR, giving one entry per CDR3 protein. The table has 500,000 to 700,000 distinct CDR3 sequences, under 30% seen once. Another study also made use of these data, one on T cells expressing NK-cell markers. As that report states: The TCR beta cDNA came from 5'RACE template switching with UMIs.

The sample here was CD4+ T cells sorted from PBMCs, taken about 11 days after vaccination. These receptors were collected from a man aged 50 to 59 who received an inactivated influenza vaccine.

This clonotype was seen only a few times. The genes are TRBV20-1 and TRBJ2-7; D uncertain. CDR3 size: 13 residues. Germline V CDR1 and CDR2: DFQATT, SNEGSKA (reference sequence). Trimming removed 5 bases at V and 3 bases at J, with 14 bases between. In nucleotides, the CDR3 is TGCAGTGCTCCCGGACCATTGGGCTACGAGCAGTACTTC. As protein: CSAPGPLGYEQYF.

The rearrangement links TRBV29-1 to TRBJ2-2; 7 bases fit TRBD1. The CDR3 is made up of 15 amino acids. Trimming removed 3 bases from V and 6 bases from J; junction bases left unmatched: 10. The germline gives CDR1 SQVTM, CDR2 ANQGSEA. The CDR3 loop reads CSVEGFGQDPGELFF. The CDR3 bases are TGCAGCGTTGAGGGTTTCGGACAGGACCCCGGGGAGCTGTTTTTT.

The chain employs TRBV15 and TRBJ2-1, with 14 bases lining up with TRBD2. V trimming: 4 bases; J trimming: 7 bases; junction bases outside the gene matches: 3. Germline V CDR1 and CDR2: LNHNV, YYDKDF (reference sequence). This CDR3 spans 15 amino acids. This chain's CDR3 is CATSTGTSGGNEQFF. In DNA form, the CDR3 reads TGTGCCACCAGCACTGGGACTAGCGGGGGAAATGAGCAGTTCTTC. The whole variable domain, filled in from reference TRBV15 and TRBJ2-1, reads DAMVIQNPRYQVTQFGKPVTLSCSQTLNHNVMYWYQQKSSQAPKLLFHYYDKDFNNEADTPDNFQSRRPNTSFCFLDIRSPGLGDTAMYLCATSTGTSGGNEQFFGPGTRLTVL.

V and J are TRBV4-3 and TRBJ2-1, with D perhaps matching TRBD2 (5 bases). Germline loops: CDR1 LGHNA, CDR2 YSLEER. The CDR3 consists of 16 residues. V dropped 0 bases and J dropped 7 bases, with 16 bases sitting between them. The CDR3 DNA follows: TGCGCCAGCAGCCAAGATATGGTGGGAGTTTGGAATGAGCAGTTCTTC. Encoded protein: CASSQDMVGVWNEQFF.

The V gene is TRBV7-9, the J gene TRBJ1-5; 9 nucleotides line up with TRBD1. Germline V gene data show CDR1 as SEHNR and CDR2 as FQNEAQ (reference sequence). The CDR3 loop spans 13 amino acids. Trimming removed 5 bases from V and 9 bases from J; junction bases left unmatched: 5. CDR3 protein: CASSQGQGGPQHF. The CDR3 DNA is TGTGCCAGCAGCCAGGGACAGGGAGGGCCCCAGCATTTT.

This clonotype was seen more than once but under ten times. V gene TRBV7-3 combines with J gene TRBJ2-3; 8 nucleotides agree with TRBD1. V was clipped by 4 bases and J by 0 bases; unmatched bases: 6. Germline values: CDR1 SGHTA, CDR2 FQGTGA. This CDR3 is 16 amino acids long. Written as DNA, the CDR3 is TGTGCCAGCAGCTCCCAAACAGGGGGAAGCACAGATACGCAGTATTTT. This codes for CASSSQTGGSTDTQYF.

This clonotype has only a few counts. The CDR3 DNA sequence: TGTGCCAGCAGCCCAACTCCCCTCCGCGGCACCGGGGAGCTGTTTTTT. Protein product: CASSPTPLRGTGELFF. V is TRBV5-5 and J is TRBJ2-2; D gene unclear. Trimming pared 4 bases from V and 4 bases from J, leaving 17 bases between. The CDR3 has 16 residues. Germline loops: CDR1 SGHKS, CDR2 YYEKEE (reference sequence).

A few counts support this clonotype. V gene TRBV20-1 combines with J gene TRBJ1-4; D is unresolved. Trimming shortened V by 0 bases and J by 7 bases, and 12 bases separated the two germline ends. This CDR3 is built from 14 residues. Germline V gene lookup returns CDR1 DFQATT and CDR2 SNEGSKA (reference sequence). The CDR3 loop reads CSARDSLPSEKLFF. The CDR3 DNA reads TGCAGTGCTAGAGACAGCCTTCCAAGTGAAAAACTGTTTTTT.

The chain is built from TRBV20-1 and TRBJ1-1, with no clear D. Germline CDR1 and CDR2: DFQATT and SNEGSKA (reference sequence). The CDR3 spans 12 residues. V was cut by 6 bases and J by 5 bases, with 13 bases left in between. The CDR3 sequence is CSAIPVGTEAFF. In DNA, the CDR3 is TGCAGTGCCATACCCGTGGGGACTGAAGCTTTCTTT.

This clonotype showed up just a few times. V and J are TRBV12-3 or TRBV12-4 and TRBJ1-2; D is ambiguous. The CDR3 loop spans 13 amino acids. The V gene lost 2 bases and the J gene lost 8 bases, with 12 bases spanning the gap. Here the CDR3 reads CASSLRRSHGYTF. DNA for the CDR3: TGTGCCAGCAGTTTAAGGCGATCCCACGGCTACACCTTC.

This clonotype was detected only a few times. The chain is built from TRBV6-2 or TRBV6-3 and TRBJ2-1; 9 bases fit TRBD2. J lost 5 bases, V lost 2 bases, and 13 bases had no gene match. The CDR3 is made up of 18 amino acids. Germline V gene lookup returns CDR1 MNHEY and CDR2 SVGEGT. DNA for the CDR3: TGTGCCAGCAGTTACCCCTTAAGCGGGGGGTTCGTGGACAATGAGCAGTTCTTC. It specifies CASSYPLSGGFVDNEQFF.

CDR3 residues: CATSTSGRVTGELFF. For the CDR3, the DNA is TGTGCCACCAGTACTAGCGGGAGGGTTACCGGGGAGCTGTTTTTT. This chain uses TRBV24-1 with TRBJ2-2, with 13 bases matching TRBD2. Germline values: CDR1 KGHDR, CDR2 SFDVKD. V trimming: 6 bases; J trimming: 5 bases; junction bases outside the gene matches: 2. The CDR3 has 15 residues.

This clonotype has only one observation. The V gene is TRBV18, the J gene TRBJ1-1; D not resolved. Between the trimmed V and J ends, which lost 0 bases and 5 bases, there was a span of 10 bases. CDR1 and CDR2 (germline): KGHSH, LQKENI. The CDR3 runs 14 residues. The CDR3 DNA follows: TGTGCCAGCTCACCACCAATACGTTGGACTGAAGCTTTCTTT. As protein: CASSPPIRWTEAFF.

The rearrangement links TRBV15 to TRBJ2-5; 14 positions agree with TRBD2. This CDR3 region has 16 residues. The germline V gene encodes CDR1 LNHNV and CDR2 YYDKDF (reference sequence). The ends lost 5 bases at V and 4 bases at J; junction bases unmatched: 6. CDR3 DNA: TGTGCCACCAGCTGGGGACTAGCGGGGGTCCCAGAGACCCAGTACTTC. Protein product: CATSWGLAGVPETQYF.

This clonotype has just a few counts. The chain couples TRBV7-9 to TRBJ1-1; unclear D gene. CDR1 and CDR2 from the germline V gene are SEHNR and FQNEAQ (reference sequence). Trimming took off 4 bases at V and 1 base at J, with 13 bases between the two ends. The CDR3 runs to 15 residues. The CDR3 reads CASSYSAPTNTEAFF. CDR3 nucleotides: TGTGCCAGCAGCTACTCGGCCCCCACGAACACTGAAGCTTTCTTT.

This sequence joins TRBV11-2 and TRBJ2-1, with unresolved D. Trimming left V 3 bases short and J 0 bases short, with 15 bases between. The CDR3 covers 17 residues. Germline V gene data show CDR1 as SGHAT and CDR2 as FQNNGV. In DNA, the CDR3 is TGTGCCAGCAGCTTTCTGTTGACTTTGAGCTCCTACAATGAGCAGTTCTTC. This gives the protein CASSFLLTLSSYNEQFF.

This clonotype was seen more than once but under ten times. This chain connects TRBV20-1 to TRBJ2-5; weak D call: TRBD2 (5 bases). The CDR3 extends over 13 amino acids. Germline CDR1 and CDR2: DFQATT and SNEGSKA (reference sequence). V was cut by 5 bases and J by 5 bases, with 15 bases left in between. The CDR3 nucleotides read TGCAGTGCTGATTATCCCGGGATGGAGACCCAGTACTTC. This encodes CSADYPGMETQYF.

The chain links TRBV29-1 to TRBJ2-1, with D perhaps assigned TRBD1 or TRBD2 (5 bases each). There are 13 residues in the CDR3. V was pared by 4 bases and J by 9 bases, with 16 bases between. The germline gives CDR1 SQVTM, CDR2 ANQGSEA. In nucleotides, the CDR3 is TGCAGCGTTGTTCCAGGGAGCTGGGGTGAGCAGTTCTTC. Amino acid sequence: CSVVPGSWGEQFF.

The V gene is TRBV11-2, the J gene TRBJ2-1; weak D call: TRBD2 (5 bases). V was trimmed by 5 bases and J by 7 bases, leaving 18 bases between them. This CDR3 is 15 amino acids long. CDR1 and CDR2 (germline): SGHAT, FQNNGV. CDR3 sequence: CASSQHGELKNEQFF. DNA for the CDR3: TGTGCCAGCAGCCAACACGGGGAATTGAAGAATGAGCAGTTCTTC.

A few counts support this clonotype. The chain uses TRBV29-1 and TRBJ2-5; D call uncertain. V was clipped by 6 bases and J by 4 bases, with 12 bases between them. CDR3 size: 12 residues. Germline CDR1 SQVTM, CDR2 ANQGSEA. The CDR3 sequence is CSVWAVAETQYF. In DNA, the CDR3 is TGCAGCGTGTGGGCAGTAGCAGAGACCCAGTACTTC.

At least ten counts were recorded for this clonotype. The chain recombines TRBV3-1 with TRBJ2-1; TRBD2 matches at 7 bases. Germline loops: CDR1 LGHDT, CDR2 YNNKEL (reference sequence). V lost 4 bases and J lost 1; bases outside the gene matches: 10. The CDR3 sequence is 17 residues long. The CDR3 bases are TGTGCCAGCAGCCCGACTCGGGGAGGGTGGTCCTACAATGAGCAGTTCTTC. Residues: CASSPTRGGWSYNEQFF.

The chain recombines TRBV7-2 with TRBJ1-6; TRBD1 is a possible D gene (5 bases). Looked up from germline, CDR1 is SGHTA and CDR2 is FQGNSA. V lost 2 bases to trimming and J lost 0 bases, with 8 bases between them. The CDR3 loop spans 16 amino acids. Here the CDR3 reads CASSLSRVSYNSPLHF. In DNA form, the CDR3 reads TGTGCCAGCAGCTTATCCAGGGTCTCCTATAATTCACCCCTCCACTTT. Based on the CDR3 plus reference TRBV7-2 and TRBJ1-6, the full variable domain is GAGVSQSPSNKVTEKGKDVELRCDPISGHTALYWYRQSLGQGLEFLIYFQGNSAPDKSGLPSDRFSAERTGGSVSTLTIQRTQQEDSAVYLCASSLSRVSYNSPLHFGNGTRLTVT.